This T cell receptor (beta chain) comes out of a study of cytomegalovirus exposure and HLA in healthy donors. There are 18 residues in the CDR3. With 5 bases removed from V and 0 bases from J, the gap between germline ends came to 23 bases. Germline CDR1 is SGHVS and CDR2 is FQNEAQ. Study-level results: Fewer N-insertions than the roughly 670-donor mean were reportedly shown by an Asian-associated ancestry cluster in a later analysis. By a later analysis, the bulk of CMV-associated TCR beta chains appeared HLA-restricted.

A multiplex PCR was run with 60 Vbeta primers and 13 Jbeta primers. Produced via immunoSEQ multiplex PCR; TCRdb's table is partial and in-frame only. The repertoire holds about 230,000 clones, with about 89% as singletons. About this clone: The target antigen is unknown.

The chain joins TRBV7-8 to TRBJ2-7, with TRBD2 as a possible D gene (7 bases). Sequenced: PBMCs. The source is a young woman in good health and CMV-seronegative. CDR3 in DNA: TGTGCCAGCAGCGTCCCAAGCGGTGAGGGGGGGGGCTCCTACGAGCAGTACTTC. Amino acid sequence: CASSVPSGEGGGSYEQYF.